Below, 5 T cell receptor beta chains from the same sample are listed, as sequenced in a study of blood T cell repertoires in COVID-19 (dated by TCRdb to about 2020). Libraries were built with the immunoSEQ multiplex PCR assay. TCRdb provides this immuneACCESS table in a form limited to in-frame rearrangements. Some clones are lacking; in checked studies, under half of them reflect an unresolved V gene, and why the rest are absent is not known. Counted in this sample were approximately 200,000 clones; less than 85% of them appeared once. Roughly an eighth of the sample belongs to the ten largest clones. Specimen: peripheral blood. Receptor source: a woman in her forties or fifties with acute or convalescent COVID-19.

The gene calls are TRBV5-1 and TRBJ2-5; 8 positions agree with TRBD2. The germline V gene has CDR1 SGHRS and CDR2 YFSETQ. CDR3 length: 14 residues. Trimming cost V 2 bases and J 2 bases; bases outside gene matches: 2. The CDR3, as DNA: TGCGCCAGCAGCTTAACGGGAGGGCAAGAGACCCAGTACTTC. Amino acid sequence: CASSLTGGQETQYF. The complete variable domain, with remaining parts taken from reference TRBV5-1 and TRBJ2-5, reads KAGVTQTPRYLIKTRGQQVTLSCSPISGHRSVSWYQQTPGQGLQFLFEYFSETQRNKGNFPGRFSGRQFSNSRSEMNVSTLELGDSALYLCASSLTGGQETQYFGPGTRLLVL.

V is TRBV30 and J is TRBJ2-6, with 10 bases fitting TRBD1. Per germline, CDR1 GTSNPN and CDR2 SVGIG (reference sequence). The CDR3 contains 17 residues. The trim removed 1 base at V and 0 bases at J, leaving 3 bases unmatched. The CDR3 region has the DNA TGTGCCTGGAGTGGGGACAGGGGAAGCTCTGGGGCCAACGTCCTGACTTTC. This gives the protein CAWSGDRGSSGANVLTF.

The CDR3 coding sequence is TGTGCCAGCAGTTTAGAGGGAGGAAAACTGTTTTTT. Translating it yields CASSLEGGKLFF. The rearrangement joins TRBV12-3 or TRBV12-4 to TRBJ1-4; D not resolved. V lost 1 base and J lost 10, with 7 bases in between. There are 12 residues in the CDR3.

The V and J genes are TRBV28 and TRBJ2-7, with a possible D match to TRBD2 (6 bases). The CDR3 sequence is 15 residues long. CDR1 is MDHEN, CDR2 SYDVKM, per germline. V lost 1 base and J lost 2, with 12 bases in between. The CDR3 coding sequence is TGTGCCAGCAGTTTATATCGCGGGAACCCCTACGAGCAGTACTTC. Its protein is CASSLYRGNPYEQYF.

This chain links TRBV7-6 with TRBJ1-6; TRBD1 agrees at 7 bases. Germline CDR1 reads SGHVS; CDR2 reads FNYEAQ. V was pared by 5 bases and J by 3 bases, with 4 bases of the junction left unmatched. The CDR3 runs 15 residues. The CDR3 loop is CASSLNRGYNSPLHF. Written as DNA, the CDR3 is TGTGCCAGCAGCCTCAACAGGGGCTATAATTCACCCCTCCACTTT.